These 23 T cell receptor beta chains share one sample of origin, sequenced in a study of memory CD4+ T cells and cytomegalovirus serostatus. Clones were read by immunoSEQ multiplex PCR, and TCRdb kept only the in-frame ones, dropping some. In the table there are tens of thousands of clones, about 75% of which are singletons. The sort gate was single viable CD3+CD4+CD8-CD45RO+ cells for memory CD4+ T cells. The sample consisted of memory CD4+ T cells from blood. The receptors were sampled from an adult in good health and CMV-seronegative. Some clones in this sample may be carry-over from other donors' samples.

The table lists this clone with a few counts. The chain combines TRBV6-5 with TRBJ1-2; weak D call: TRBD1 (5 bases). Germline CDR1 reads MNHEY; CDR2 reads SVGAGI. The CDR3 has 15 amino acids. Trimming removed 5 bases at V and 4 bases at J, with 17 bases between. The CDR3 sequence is CASSPGDLMFYGYTF. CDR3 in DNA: TGTGCCAGCAGTCCGGGGGATCTCATGTTCTATGGCTACACCTTC.

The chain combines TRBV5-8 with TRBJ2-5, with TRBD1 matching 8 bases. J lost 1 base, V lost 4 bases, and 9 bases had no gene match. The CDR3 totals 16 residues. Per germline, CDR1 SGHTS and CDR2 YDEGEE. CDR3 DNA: TGTGCCAGCAGCCGTCGAAAAACAGGGGGCCAAGAGACCCAGTACTTC. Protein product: CASSRRKTGGQETQYF. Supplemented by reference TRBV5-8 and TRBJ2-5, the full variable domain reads EAGVTQSPTHLIKTRGQQATLRCSPISGHTSVYWYQQALGLGLQFLLWYDEGEERNRGNFPPRFSGRQFPNYSSELNVNALELEDSALYLCASSRRKTGGQETQYFGPGTRLLVL.

CDR3: CASGAGTGAGYTF. The CDR3 DNA reads as TGCGCCAGCGGAGCCGGGACAGGGGCTGGCTACACCTTC. The chain has TRBV5-1 and TRBJ1-2, with 10 bases identical to TRBD1. CDR1 and CDR2 (germline): SGHRS, YFSETQ. CDR3 length equals 13 residues. Germline trimming cut 7 bases from V and 7 bases from J; bases unmatched to any gene: 7.

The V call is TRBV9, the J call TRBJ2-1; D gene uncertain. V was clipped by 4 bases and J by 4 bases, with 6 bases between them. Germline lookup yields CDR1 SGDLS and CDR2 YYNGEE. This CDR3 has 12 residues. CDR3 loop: CASSNRYNEQFF. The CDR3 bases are TGTGCCAGCAGCAACAGATACAATGAGCAGTTCTTC.

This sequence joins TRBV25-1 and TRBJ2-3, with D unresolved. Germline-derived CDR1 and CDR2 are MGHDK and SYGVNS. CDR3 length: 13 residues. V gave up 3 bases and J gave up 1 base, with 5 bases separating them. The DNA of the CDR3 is TGTGCCAGCAGTGACCAGGGCACAGATACGCAGTATTTT. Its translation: CASSDQGTDTQYF.

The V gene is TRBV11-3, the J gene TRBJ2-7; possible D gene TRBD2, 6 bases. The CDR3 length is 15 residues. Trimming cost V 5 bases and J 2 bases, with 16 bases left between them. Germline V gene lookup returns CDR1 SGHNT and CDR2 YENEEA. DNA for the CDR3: TGTGCCAGCAGCCGCGCGTCGGGGGAAACCTACGAGCAGTACTTC. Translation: CASSRASGETYEQYF. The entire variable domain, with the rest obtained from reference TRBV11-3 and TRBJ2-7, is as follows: EAGVVQSPRYKIIEKKQPVAFWCNPISGHNTLYWYLQNLGQGPELLIRYENEEAVDDSQLPKDRFSAERLKGVDSTLKIQPAELGDSAVYLCASSRASGETYEQYFGPGTRLTVT.

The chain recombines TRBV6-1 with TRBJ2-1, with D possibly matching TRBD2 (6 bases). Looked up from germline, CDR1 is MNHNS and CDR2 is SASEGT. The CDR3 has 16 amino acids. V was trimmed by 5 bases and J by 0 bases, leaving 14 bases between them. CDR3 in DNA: TGTGCCAGCAGTAAAGAACTAGCAAGCTCCTACAATGAGCAGTTCTTC. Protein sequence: CASSKELASSYNEQFF.

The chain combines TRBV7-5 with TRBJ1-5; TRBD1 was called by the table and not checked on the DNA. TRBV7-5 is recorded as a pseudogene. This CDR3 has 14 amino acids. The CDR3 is CARSLGQGDQPQHF. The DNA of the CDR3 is TGTGCCAGAAGCTTGGGACAGGGAGATCAGCCCCAGCATTTT.

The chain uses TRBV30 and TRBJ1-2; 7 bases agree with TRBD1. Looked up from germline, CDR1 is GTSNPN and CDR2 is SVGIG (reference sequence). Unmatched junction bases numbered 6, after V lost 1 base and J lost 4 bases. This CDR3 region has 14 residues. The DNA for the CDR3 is TGTGCCTGGAGTGCCAACAGGGGCGGCTATGGCTACACCTTC. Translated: CAWSANRGGYGYTF.

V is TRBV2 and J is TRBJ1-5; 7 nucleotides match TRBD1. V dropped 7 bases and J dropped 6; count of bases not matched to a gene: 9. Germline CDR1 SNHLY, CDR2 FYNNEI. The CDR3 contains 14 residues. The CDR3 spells CASTHGQAGQPQHF. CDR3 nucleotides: TGTGCCAGCACCCATGGACAGGCCGGTCAGCCCCAGCATTTT.

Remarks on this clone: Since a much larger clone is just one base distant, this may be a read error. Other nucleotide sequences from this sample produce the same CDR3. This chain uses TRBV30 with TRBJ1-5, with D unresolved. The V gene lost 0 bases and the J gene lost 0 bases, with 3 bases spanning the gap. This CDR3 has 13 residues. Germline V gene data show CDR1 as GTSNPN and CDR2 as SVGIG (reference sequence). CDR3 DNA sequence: TGTGCCTGGAGTGTTGATAGCAATCAGCCCCAGCATTTT. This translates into CAWSVDSNQPQHF.

The CDR3 coding sequence is TGTGCCAGCAGTGATCGTCGGGGACATATAGACTCTGGAAACACCATATATTTT. It translates to CASSDRRGHIDSGNTIYF. The gene calls are TRBV2 and TRBJ1-3, with a possible D match to TRBD1 (6 bases). This CDR3 spans 18 amino acids. V was pared by 3 bases and J by 0 bases, with 18 bases between. In germline, CDR1 is SNHLY, CDR2 FYNNEI.

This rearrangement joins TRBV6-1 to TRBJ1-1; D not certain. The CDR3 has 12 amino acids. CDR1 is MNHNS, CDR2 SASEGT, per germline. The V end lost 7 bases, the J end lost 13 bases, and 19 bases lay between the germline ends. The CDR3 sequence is CASTSLRGGFFF. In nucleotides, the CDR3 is TGTGCCAGCACTAGTCTTCGCGGCGGCTTTTTCTTT.

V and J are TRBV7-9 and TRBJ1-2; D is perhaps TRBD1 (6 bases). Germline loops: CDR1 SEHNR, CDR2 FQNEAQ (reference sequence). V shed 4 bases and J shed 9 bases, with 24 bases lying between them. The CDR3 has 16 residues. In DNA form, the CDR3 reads TGTGCCAGCAGCTCGGCGGGGGCAGGGCTAGGGAAGAGCTACACCTTC. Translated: CASSSAGAGLGKSYTF.

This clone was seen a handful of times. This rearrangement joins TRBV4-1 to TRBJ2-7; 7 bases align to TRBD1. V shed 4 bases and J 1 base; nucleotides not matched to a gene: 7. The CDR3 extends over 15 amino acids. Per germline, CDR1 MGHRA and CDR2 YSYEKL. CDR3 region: CASSRERQGSYEQYF. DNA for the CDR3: TGCGCCAGCAGCCGGGAGAGACAGGGATCCTACGAGCAGTACTTC.

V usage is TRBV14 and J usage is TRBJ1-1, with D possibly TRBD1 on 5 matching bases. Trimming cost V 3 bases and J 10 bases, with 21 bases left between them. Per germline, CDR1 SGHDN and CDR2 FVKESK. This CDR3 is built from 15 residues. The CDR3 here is CASSHRQLIWGRAFF. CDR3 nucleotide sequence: TGTGCCAGCAGCCACAGGCAATTAATATGGGGGAGAGCTTTCTTT.

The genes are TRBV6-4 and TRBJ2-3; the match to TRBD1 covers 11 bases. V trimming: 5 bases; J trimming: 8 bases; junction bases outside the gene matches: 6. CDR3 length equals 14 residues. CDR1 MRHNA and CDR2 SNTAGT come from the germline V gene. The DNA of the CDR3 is TGTGCCAGCAGTCAAGGACAGGGGGCGCCTACGCAGTATTTT. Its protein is CASSQGQGAPTQYF.

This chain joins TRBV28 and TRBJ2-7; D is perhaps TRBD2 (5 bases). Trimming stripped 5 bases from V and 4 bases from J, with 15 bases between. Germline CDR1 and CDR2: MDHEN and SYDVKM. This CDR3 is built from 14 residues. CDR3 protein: CASSPPSLAYEQYF. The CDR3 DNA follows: TGTGCCAGCAGTCCACCTTCTTTAGCGTACGAGCAGTACTTC.

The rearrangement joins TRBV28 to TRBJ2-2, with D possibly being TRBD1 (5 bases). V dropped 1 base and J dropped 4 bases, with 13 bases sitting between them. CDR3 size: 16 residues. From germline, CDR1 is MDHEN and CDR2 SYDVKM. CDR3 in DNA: TGTGCCAGCAGTTTATCTCAGGGTTTCGGCACCGGGGAGCTGTTTTTT. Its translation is CASSLSQGFGTGELFF.

The DNA of the CDR3 is TGTGCCAGCAGCCAAGGGACAGGTTACACTGAAGCTTTCTTT. It codes for CASSQGTGYTEAFF. The chain carries TRBV6-6 and TRBJ1-1; 8 positions match TRBD1. The trim removed 6 bases at V and 3 bases at J, leaving 6 bases unmatched. Germline V CDR1 and CDR2: MNHNY, SVGAGI (reference sequence). The CDR3 consists of 14 residues.

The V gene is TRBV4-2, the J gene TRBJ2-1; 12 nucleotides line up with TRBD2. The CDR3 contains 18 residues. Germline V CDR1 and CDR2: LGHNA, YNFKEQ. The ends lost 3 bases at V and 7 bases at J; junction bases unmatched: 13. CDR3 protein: CASSHLTPTSGGTNEQFF. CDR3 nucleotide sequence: TGTGCCAGCAGCCACCTGACCCCAACTAGCGGGGGGACGAATGAGCAGTTCTTC.

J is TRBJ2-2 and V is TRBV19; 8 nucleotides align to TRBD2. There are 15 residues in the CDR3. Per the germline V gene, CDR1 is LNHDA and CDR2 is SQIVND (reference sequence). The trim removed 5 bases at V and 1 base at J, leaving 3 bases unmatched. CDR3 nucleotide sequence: TGTGCCAGTAGTCTCCGGGGGGGGAACACCGGGGAGCTGTTTTTT. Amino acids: CASSLRGGNTGELFF.

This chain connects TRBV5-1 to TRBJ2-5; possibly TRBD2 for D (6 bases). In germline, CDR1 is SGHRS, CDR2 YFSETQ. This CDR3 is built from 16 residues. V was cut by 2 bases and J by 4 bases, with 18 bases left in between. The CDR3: CASSFDPSRGSETQYF. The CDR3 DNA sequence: TGCGCCAGCAGCTTTGATCCGAGCCGGGGGTCAGAGACCCAGTACTTC.